The T cell receptor (beta chain) under discussion was sequenced for a study of blood T cell repertoires in COVID-19. At the level of the study: The United States, Italy and Spain supplied acute and convalescent COVID-19 samples. PBMCs, B-cell-depleted T cells, or T cells provided the cDNA or gDNA that made up the material.

This CDR3 region has 13 residues. The V end lost 4 bases, the J end lost 6 bases, and 15 bases lay between the germline ends. CDR1 is SQVTM and CDR2 is ANQGSEA in the germline V gene. Sequencing was performed with immunoSEQ multiplex PCR; in TCRdb, only in-frame clones are kept and a portion is missing. The sample records 250,000 to 300,000 clones, 75% to 90% being singletons. This receptor was identified in a man aged 60-69 years who had recovered from COVID-19. This chain links TRBV29-1 with TRBJ1-1; TRBD1 might be the D (6 bases). The source material was peripheral blood. The CDR3 is CSVVVGGQAEAFF. The DNA for the CDR3 is TGCAGCGTTGTGGTGGGGGGGCAAGCTGAAGCTTTCTTT.